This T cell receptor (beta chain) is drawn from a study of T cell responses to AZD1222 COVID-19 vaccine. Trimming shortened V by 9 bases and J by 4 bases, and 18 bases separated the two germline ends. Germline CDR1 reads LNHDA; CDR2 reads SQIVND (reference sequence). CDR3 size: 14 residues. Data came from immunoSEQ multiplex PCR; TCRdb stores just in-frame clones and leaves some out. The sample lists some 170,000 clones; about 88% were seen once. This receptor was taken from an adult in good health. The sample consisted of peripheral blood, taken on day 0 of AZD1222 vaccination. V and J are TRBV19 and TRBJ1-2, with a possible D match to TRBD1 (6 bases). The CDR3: CASATLGGVYGYTF. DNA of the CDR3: TGTGCCAGCGCCACTCTCGGGGGCGTCTATGGCTACACCTTC.